This passage covers 30 T cell receptor beta chains from one sample sequenced in a study of cytomegalovirus exposure and HLA in healthy donors. PCR employed 60 Vbeta and 13 Jbeta primers. The data were produced by immunoSEQ multiplex PCR, yet TCRdb's version contains in-frame clones alone and is incomplete. The sample includes roughly 150,000 clones, more than 75% of them seen just once. The material sequenced was PBMCs. The receptors come from a male donor in good health and CMV-seronegative.

The rearrangement joins TRBV7-9 to TRBJ2-3, with 10 bases matching TRBD2. V trimming: 8 bases; J trimming: 2 bases; junction bases outside the gene matches: 16. Germline V gene sequence: CDR1 SEHNR, CDR2 FQNEAQ (reference sequence). This CDR3 has 18 residues. The CDR3 loop is CASQGPRGGLADTDTQYF. The CDR3 DNA sequence: TGTGCCAGCCAGGGGCCTCGAGGCGGACTAGCGGACACAGATACGCAGTATTTT. Drawing the rest from reference TRBV7-9 and TRBJ2-3, the complete variable domain is DTGVSQNPRHKITKRGQNVTFRCDPISEHNRLYWYRQTLGQGPEFLTYFQNEAQLEKSRLLSDRFSAERPKGSFSTLEIQRTEQGDSAMYLCASQGPRGGLADTDTQYFGPGTRLTVL.

The chain links TRBV18 to TRBJ2-2; D is possibly TRBD1 (6 bases). Germline values: CDR1 KGHSH, CDR2 LQKENI. The V gene lost 1 base and the J gene lost 4 bases, with 10 bases spanning the gap. This CDR3 is built from 15 residues. The CDR3 bases are TGTGCCAGCTCACCACTTACAGGGAGCACCGGGGAGCTGTTTTTT. This gives the protein CASSPLTGSTGELFF.

This clone was found once. The chain recombines TRBV7-9 with TRBJ2-1; TRBD2 aligns across 11 bases. The V gene end was trimmed by 4 bases and the J gene end by 4 bases; junction bases not matched to a gene: 3. This CDR3 spans 15 amino acids. Germline CDR1 and CDR2: SEHNR and FQNEAQ (reference sequence). The CDR3 sequence is CASSSRLAGYNEQFF. In DNA form, the CDR3 reads TGTGCCAGCAGCTCCCGACTAGCGGGGTACAATGAGCAGTTCTTC.

The chain employs TRBV7-2 and TRBJ2-5; D is unclear. CDR1 is SGHTA and CDR2 is FQGNSA in the germline V gene. Trimming pared 2 bases from V and 3 bases from J, leaving 13 bases between. This CDR3 is built from 15 residues. CDR3 in DNA: TGTGCCAGCAGCTTATACCCCGGGTTCAAAGAGACCCAGTACTTC. It specifies CASSLYPGFKETQYF.

The chain has TRBV6-1 and TRBJ2-7, with TRBD1 identical over 9 bases. Germline loops: CDR1 MNHNS, CDR2 SASEGT. This CDR3 has 14 residues. Trimming at V came to 8 bases and at J to 1 base, leaving 6 bases not matched to a gene. CDR3 sequence: CASHLGTGSYEQYF. CDR3 DNA: TGTGCCAGCCATTTAGGGACAGGGTCCTACGAGCAGTACTTC.

The rearrangement links TRBV6-5 to TRBJ2-3, with D possibly TRBD2 on 5 matching bases. Trimming cost V 9 bases and J 0 bases, with 13 bases left between them. CDR1 is MNHEY, CDR2 SVGAGI, per germline. The CDR3 is 14 amino acids. The CDR3, as DNA: TGTGCCAGTTATCTTTGGACTAGCACAGATACGCAGTATTTT. Translating gives CASYLWTSTDTQYF.

The genes are TRBV28 and TRBJ2-2, with 11 bases that match TRBD1. CDR3 length equals 20 residues. Germline values: CDR1 MDHEN, CDR2 SYDVKM. The V and J ends lost 6 bases and 1 base, in that order; junction bases with no gene match: 16. As DNA, the CDR3 is TGTGCCAGCAGCATTACCTCAGTTCGGACAGGGGGCCGGAACACCGGGGAGCTGTTTTTT. Translating gives CASSITSVRTGGRNTGELFF. The whole variable domain, filled in from reference TRBV28 and TRBJ2-2, reads DVKVTQSSRYLVKRTGEKVFLECVQDMDHENMFWYRQDPGLGLRLIYFSYDVKMKEKGDIPEGYSVSREKKERFSLILESASTNQTSMYLCASSITSVRTGGRNTGELFFGEGSRLTVL.

This clone was seen a few times. The V and J genes are TRBV5-8 and TRBJ2-1, with 10 bases fitting TRBD2. V shed 4 bases and J 6 bases; nucleotides not matched to a gene: 7. This CDR3 spans 15 amino acids. CDR1 and CDR2 (germline): SGHTS, YDEGEE. CDR3 sequence reads: CASSLGLAEGNEQFF. CDR3 nucleotide sequence: TGTGCCAGCAGCCTCGGACTAGCGGAGGGCAATGAGCAGTTCTTC.

This clone was counted a single time. The chain's CDR3 is CASSPRGDTEAFF. For the CDR3, the DNA is TGCGCCAGCAGTCCCAGGGGGGACACTGAAGCTTTCTTT. J is TRBJ1-1 and V is TRBV5-1; the match to TRBD1 covers 7 bases. Unmatched junction bases numbered 4, after V lost 5 bases and J lost 3 bases. This CDR3 comprises 13 residues. Germline V gene data show CDR1 as SGHRS and CDR2 as YFSETQ.

The sample holds a few counts of this clone. V usage is TRBV7-2 and J usage is TRBJ2-3, with 9 nucleotides matching TRBD2. The junction had 5 bases not matched to a gene; V was cut back by 1 base and J by 6 bases. Germline CDR1 reads SGHTA; CDR2 reads FQGNSA. The CDR3 has 15 residues. The CDR3 sequence: CASSLGAGGPDTQYF. CDR3 sequence (DNA): TGTGCCAGCAGCTTAGGAGCGGGGGGCCCCGATACGCAGTATTTT.

CDR3 DNA sequence: TGCGCCAGCAGGCGGACAGCTACTGCAACTAATGAAAAACTGTTTTTT. Translating gives CASRRTATATNEKLFF. The V gene is TRBV5-1, the J gene TRBJ1-4; tentative D call: TRBD1 (6 bases). The CDR3 length is 16 residues. Trimming left V 5 bases short and J 0 bases short, with 14 bases between. CDR1 is SGHRS, CDR2 YFSETQ, per germline.

As DNA, the CDR3 is TGTGCCAGCAGTGACTCGACTAGCGGGGGGGCAGAGACCCAGTACTTC. As protein: CASSDSTSGGAETQYF. The V gene is TRBV6-4, the J gene TRBJ2-5; 14 bases fit TRBD2. V shed 0 bases, J shed 4 bases, and the junction held 1 base outside the gene matches. Germline V lookup: CDR1 MRHNA, CDR2 SNTAGT. The CDR3 contains 16 residues.

This clone appeared a single time. The gene calls are TRBV7-6 and TRBJ1-2; 7 bases align to TRBD1. Germline V gene data show CDR1 as SGHVS and CDR2 as FNYEAQ. There are 13 residues in the CDR3. After removal of 5 bases from V and 8 bases from J, the junction contained 8 bases not matched to a gene. CDR3 sequence (DNA): TGTGCCAGCAGCCCCACAGGGGTTGGCGGCTACACCTTC. Residues: CASSPTGVGGYTF.

The chain carries TRBV5-4 and TRBJ2-6, with no clear D. The V gene lost 5 bases and the J gene lost 0 bases, with 6 bases spanning the gap. The CDR3 contains 14 residues. Germline CDR1 and CDR2: SGHNT and YYREEE (reference sequence). The CDR3 DNA reads TGTGCCAGCAGATCCCACTCTGGGGCCAACGTCCTGACTTTC. This gives the protein CASRSHSGANVLTF.

This clone has more than one count but fewer than ten. This rearrangement joins TRBV29-1 to TRBJ1-5; the D gene is possibly TRBD1 (6 bases). Germline V gene data show CDR1 as SQVTM and CDR2 as ANQGSEA. V was pared by 4 bases and J by 2 bases, with 9 bases between. CDR3 length equals 13 residues. CDR3 nucleotides: TGCAGCGTTGCAGGGGCGCGCAATCAGCCCCAGCATTTT. Encoded protein: CSVAGARNQPQHF.

The chain employs TRBV11-2 and TRBJ1-5; 7 nucleotides line up with TRBD1. CDR1 and CDR2 (germline): SGHAT, FQNNGV. J gave up 6 bases and V 5 bases, and 7 bases lay outside the gene matches. The CDR3 runs 14 residues. In nucleotides, the CDR3 is TGTGCCAGCAGCGTCACGGCAGGGGGTCAGCCCCAGCATTTT. Amino acid sequence: CASSVTAGGQPQHF.

J is TRBJ1-6 and V is TRBV5-6, with TRBD1 identical over 10 bases. This CDR3 contains 14 residues. Germline CDR1 is SGHDT and CDR2 is YYEEEE. Trimming cost V 3 bases and J 9 bases; bases outside gene matches: 3. The CDR3 nucleotides read TGTGCCAGCAGCTGGGACAGGGGCCCTTCACCCCTCCACTTT. Protein product: CASSWDRGPSPLHF.

The chain couples TRBV4-3 to TRBJ2-5; 8 bases align to TRBD1. The DNA end lines up better with TRBJ2-7; the J call may be wrong. The CDR3 has 15 residues. The germline CDR1 and CDR2 sequences are LGHNA and YSLEER. CDR3 in amino acids: CASSPGDRSSYEQYF. CDR3 DNA sequence: TGCGCCAGCAGCCCAGGGGACAGGAGCTCCTACGAGCAGTACTTC.

This chain joins TRBV29-1 and TRBJ2-7, with TRBD2 identical over 9 bases. Germline V lookup: CDR1 SQVTM, CDR2 ANQGSEA. The CDR3 has 17 amino acids. The J segment lost 1 base and the V segment lost 7 bases, leaving 17 bases of the junction unmatched. The CDR3 region has the DNA TGCAGCGCTATCGGGCAGCGGGAGGCCACCGTATCCTACGAGCAGTACTTC. It specifies CSAIGQREATVSYEQYF.

This clone was recorded only once. V gene TRBV10-3 combines with J gene TRBJ2-5; D is unclear. The CDR3 contains 13 residues. V was pared by 4 bases and J by 5 bases, with 11 bases between. Germline V gene sequence: CDR1 ENHRY, CDR2 SYGVKD. CDR3 bases: TGTGCCATCAGTGGCCTATTGGAGGAGACCCAGTACTTC. This sequence encodes CAISGLLEETQYF.

V usage is TRBV4-2 and J usage is TRBJ2-7; 11 nucleotides align to TRBD2. The germline gives CDR1 LGHNA, CDR2 YNFKEQ. V dropped 4 bases and J dropped 2; count of bases not matched to a gene: 4. CDR3 length equals 15 residues. The CDR3 reads CASSPLAGATYEQYF. The CDR3 DNA reads as TGTGCCAGCAGCCCACTAGCGGGGGCAACCTACGAGCAGTACTTC.

The chain couples TRBV27 to TRBJ2-7; 9 bases map to TRBD1. Per the germline V gene, CDR1 is MNHEY and CDR2 is SMNVEV (reference sequence). CDR3 size: 16 residues. The V segment lost 5 bases and the J segment 0 bases; nucleotides outside the gene matches: 8. This CDR3 reads CASSPGTGQSSYEQYF. The CDR3 DNA sequence: TGTGCCAGCAGTCCTGGGACAGGGCAAAGCTCCTACGAGCAGTACTTC.

The chain uses TRBV7-8 and TRBJ2-7; perhaps TRBD2 as D (5 bases). Trimming pared 1 base from V and 2 bases from J, leaving 6 bases between. The CDR3 contains 13 residues. Germline V CDR1 and CDR2: SGHVS, FQNEAQ. The CDR3 region is CASSLELAYEQYF. As DNA, the CDR3 is TGTGCCAGCAGCTTAGAACTAGCCTACGAGCAGTACTTC.

V usage is TRBV7-2 and J usage is TRBJ1-5; D ambiguous. The length of the CDR3 is 13 residues. Germline CDR1 is SGHTA and CDR2 is FQGNSA. Trimming stripped 3 bases from V and 5 bases from J, with 8 bases between. CDR3 region: CASSFAVDQPQHF. CDR3 DNA: TGTGCCAGCAGCTTCGCGGTAGATCAGCCCCAGCATTTT.

The rearrangement links TRBV5-4 to TRBJ2-5; 14 nucleotides match TRBD2. The V gene end was trimmed by 4 bases and the J gene end by 4 bases; junction bases not matched to a gene: 9. Germline CDR1 SGHNT, CDR2 YYREEE (reference sequence). The CDR3 runs to 17 residues. Here the CDR3 reads CASSLRLAGGPGETQYF. CDR3 bases: TGTGCCAGCAGCCTGCGACTAGCGGGGGGGCCTGGAGAGACCCAGTACTTC.

The chain links TRBV11-2 to TRBJ2-7; 8 bases map to TRBD1. Germline CDR1 SGHAT, CDR2 FQNNGV. The CDR3 loop spans 15 amino acids. Germline trimming cut 1 base from V and 5 bases from J; bases unmatched to any gene: 7. This chain's CDR3 is CASSLAGQGAHEQYF. CDR3 sequence (DNA): TGTGCCAGCAGCTTAGCTGGGCAGGGGGCCCACGAGCAGTACTTC.

The chain employs TRBV6-4 and TRBJ1-4, with TRBD1 as a possible D gene (5 bases). The V and J ends lost 3 bases and 8 bases respectively, with 13 bases between them. This CDR3 contains 14 residues. Looked up from germline, CDR1 is MRHNA and CDR2 is SNTAGT. The CDR3 loop is CASSEGAGQEKLFF. The CDR3 DNA reads TGTGCCAGCAGTGAAGGTGCAGGGCAAGAAAAACTGTTTTTT.

This clone was found a few times. This sequence joins TRBV27 and TRBJ2-2, with TRBD1 matching over 10 bases. Germline V gives CDR1 MNHEY, CDR2 SMNVEV (reference sequence). The CDR3 extends over 15 amino acids. The ends lost 5 bases at V and 4 bases at J; junction bases unmatched: 4. The CDR3 loop is CASSPRQGATGELFF. Written as DNA, the CDR3 is TGTGCCAGCAGTCCGCGACAGGGGGCCACCGGGGAGCTGTTTTTT.

The V and J genes are TRBV19 and TRBJ1-1, with D possibly being TRBD1 (5 bases). The CDR3 extends over 14 amino acids. Germline CDR1 is LNHDA and CDR2 is SQIVND (reference sequence). Trimming removed 2 bases at V and 3 bases at J, with 10 bases between. The CDR3 DNA follows: TGTGCCAGTAGTATAAGGGGTTATGACACTGAAGCTTTCTTT. It is translated as CASSIRGYDTEAFF.

This clone has just one count. The V call is TRBV7-2, the J call TRBJ1-2; 7 bases fit TRBD1. V lost 6 bases to trimming and J lost 4 bases; unmatched junction nucleotides: 8. The germline V gene encodes CDR1 SGHTA and CDR2 FQGNSA. The CDR3 loop spans 14 amino acids. The CDR3 sequence is CASRDRRVGYGYTF. The CDR3, as DNA: TGTGCCAGCAGGGACAGGCGGGTTGGCTATGGCTACACCTTC.